The clone carrying this T cell receptor (beta chain) was detected a few times. The junction departs from the called germline gene at one end, perhaps through a read error. Data came from immunoSEQ multiplex PCR; TCRdb stores just in-frame clones and leaves some out. This table has under 50,000 clones, roughly 84% appearing once. This record belongs to a study of STAT5B mutations in CD4+ large granular lymphocyte leukemia. The clonotype was recovered from a human donor in good health. Source material: CD4+ T cells from blood buffy coats.

The DNA of the CDR3 is TGTGCCGCTGACGGGGGGGAATTC. It translates to CAADGGEF. The chain uses TRBV6-6 and TRBJ1-2; the D gene is possibly TRBD1 (5 bases). The length of the CDR3 is 8 residues. Germline V gene sequence: CDR1 MNHNY, CDR2 SVGAGI (reference sequence).